These T cell receptor beta chains were read from a single sample in a study of blood T cell repertoires in COVID-19. Libraries were prepared by immunoSEQ multiplex PCR; TCRdb keeps only in-frame clonotypes and omits some of them. The sample records hundreds of thousands of clones, roughly 87% being singletons. Sequencing was performed on PBMCs or T cells enriched from blood (not recorded which). The receptors shown here come from a young woman who had recovered from COVID-19. The CDR3 runs from the conserved cysteine through the conserved F or W. The D gene is left open where the match is weak. Size tells how often a clone was seen (once, few, many) or the class of an expanded clone, and some rows leave it out.

J,size,length,V,D,DNA,CDR3
TRBJ2-5,NA,17,TRBV27,TRBD2,TGTGCCAGCAGTTTTGGGGGGGACTTGTGGAAAAAAGAGACCCAGTACTTC,CASSFGGDLWKKETQYF
TRBJ1-5,NA,16,TRBV4-3,TRBD1,TGCGCCAGCAGCCAAGATCTAGGGGGCCCCAATCAGCCCCAGCATTTT,CASSQDLGGPNQPQHF
TRBJ1-3,NA,14,TRBV29-1,TRBD1,TGCAGCGCTTTTATCGGGACAGGAGGAAACACCATATATTTT,CSAFIGTGGNTIYF
TRBJ1-5,NA,15,TRBV20-1,TRBD1,TGCAGTGCTAGTAGGGGACAGGGGGCTAGTCAGCCCCAGCATTTT,CSASRGQGASQPQHF
TRBJ1-2,NA,12,TRBV6-6,NA,TGTGCCAGCAGTTACGGGCGTGATGGCTACACCTTC,CASSYGRDGYTF
TRBJ2-1,NA,15,TRBV9,TRBD2,TGTGCCAGCAGTGGCCTAGCGGTGCCCTACAATGAGCAGTTCTTC,CASSGLAVPYNEQFF
TRBJ2-3,NA,16,TRBV6-2/TRBV6-3,TRBD2,TGTGCCAGCAGCCCTACGGGGCGGGGGGGCACAGATACGCAGTATTTT,CASSPTGRGGTDTQYF
TRBJ1-2,NA,15,TRBV6-2/TRBV6-3,NA,TGTGCCAGCAGTTACTTGGCGGTCCAGAGCTATGGCTACACCTTC,CASSYLAVQSYGYTF
TRBJ1-2,NA,15,TRBV7-2,NA,TGTGCCAGCAGCTTTATAAGCCCTACTAACTATGGCTACACCTTC,CASSFISPTNYGYTF
TRBJ1-1,NA,15,TRBV19,NA,TGTGCCAGTAGTATAGGGTTCGAGGGGAACACTGAAGCTTTCTTT,CASSIGFEGNTEAFF
TRBJ2-2,NA,17,TRBV7-3,NA,TGTGCCAGCAGCTTAGGGGGACTCGGGGAGAACACCGGGGAGCTGTTTTTT,CASSLGGLGENTGELFF
TRBJ1-2,few,18,TRBV28,TRBD1,TGTGCCAGCAGTCCCGCAGGGGGCCGGAGACAGGGACACTATGGCTACACCTTC,CASSPAGGRRQGHYGYTF
TRBJ2-1,once,16,TRBV6-5,TRBD1,TGTGCCAGCAGTTACTCATCGGGACAGGGGACCAATGAGCAGTTCTTC,CASSYSSGQGTNEQFF
TRBJ2-7,NA,11,TRBV6-5,NA,TGTGCCAGCAGTAACATCTACGAGCAGTACTTC,CASSNIYEQYF
TRBJ2-1,NA,17,TRBV3-1/TRBV3-2,NA,TGTGCCAGCAGCCAAGTAAACGGTGTGGCGGGACCCAATGAGCAGTTCTTC,CASSQVNGVAGPNEQFF
TRBJ1-5,NA,15,TRBV27,TRBD1,TGTGCCAGCAGTTTCTTGGACAGGATAAATCAGCCCCAGCATTTT,CASSFLDRINQPQHF
TRBJ2-2,NA,13,TRBV9,NA,TGTGCCAGCAGCTCACAGGTCACCGGGGAGCTGTTTTTT,CASSSQVTGELFF
TRBJ2-1,NA,15,TRBV9,TRBD2,TGTGCCAGCAGCGTAGCCGGACTAGCGTACAATGAGCAGTTCTTC,CASSVAGLAYNEQFF
TRBJ2-3,NA,14,TRBV6-5,NA,TGTGCCAGTAGACACCGGGGGACGGCAGATACGCAGTATTTT,CASRHRGTADTQYF
TRBJ1-1,NA,13,TRBV7-2,NA,TGTGCCAGCACCTTCACTGTGAACACTGAAGCTTTCTTT,CASTFTVNTEAFF
TRBJ1-3,NA,17,TRBV11-2,NA,TGTGCCAGCAGCTTAGGAGGTAGCAGCCGCTCTGGAAACACCATATATTTT,CASSLGGSSRSGNTIYF
TRBJ2-1,NA,18,TRBV7-8,TRBD1,TGTGCCAGCAGCTTTAGACAGGGATTGAACGTACAAGACAATGAGCAGTTCTTC,CASSFRQGLNVQDNEQFF
TRBJ1-1,NA,14,TRBV7-2,NA,TGTGCCAGCAGCTTAGTTAGCAGGAACACTGAAGCTTTCTTT,CASSLVSRNTEAFF
TRBJ2-5,NA,11,TRBV6-2/TRBV6-3,NA,TGTGCCAGCAGTTTCGTGGAGACCCAGTACTTC,CASSFVETQYF
TRBJ1-1,NA,13,TRBV2,NA,TGTGCCAGCAGGAGGGGGATGAACACTGAAGCTTTCTTT,CASRRGMNTEAFF
TRBJ2-5,NA,14,TRBV3-1/TRBV3-2,NA,TGTGCCAGCAGCCATGAACAGGGTCAGGAGACCCAGTACTTC,CASSHEQGQETQYF
TRBJ2-5,NA,14,TRBV11-2,TRBD1,TGTGCCAGCAGCTTGGGACAGGGAACAGAGACCCAGTACTTC,CASSLGQGTETQYF
TRBJ2-3,NA,17,TRBV18,TRBD2,TGTGCCAGCTCACCATCTACGACTAGCGGTCCGGGTGATACGCAGTATTTT,CASSPSTTSGPGDTQYF
TRBJ1-1,NA,16,TRBV5-1,TRBD1,TGCGCCAGCAGCCGGGACAGGGGTAAAATGAACACTGAAGCTTTCTTT,CASSRDRGKMNTEAFF
TRBJ2-1,once,15,TRBV9,NA,TGTGCCAGCAGCCTCTATGAAGGAGCTTACAATGAGCAGTTCTTC,CASSLYEGAYNEQFF
TRBJ2-1,NA,16,TRBV4-2,TRBD2,TGTGCCAGCAGCCAAATTAGCGGGAGGAATGACAATGAGCAGTTCTTC,CASSQISGRNDNEQFF
TRBJ2-1,NA,16,TRBV6-6,NA,TGTGCCAGCAGTTACTCGGGGGCGGGCACGGTCAATGAGCAGTTCTTC,CASSYSGAGTVNEQFF
TRBJ1-1,once,16,TRBV6-1,TRBD1,TGTGCCAGCAGTGCCCGTGGGACAGGGTCGAACACTGAAGCTTTCTTT,CASSARGTGSNTEAFF
TRBJ2-1,once,16,TRBV7-3,TRBD2,TGTGCCAGCAGCTCGACGGGACTAGCGGGGCGTCCTGAGCAGTTCTTC,CASSSTGLAGRPEQFF
TRBJ2-5,NA,17,TRBV27,TRBD2,TGTGCCAGCAGTTCACCCCAAACTAGCGGGGGGTATGAGACCCAGTACTTC,CASSSPQTSGGYETQYF
TRBJ2-2,NA,15,TRBV7-9,TRBD1,TGTGCCAGCAGCTCGGGACAGGGGAACACCGGGGAGCTGTTTTTT,CASSSGQGNTGELFF
TRBJ2-7,few,13,TRBV5-4,NA,TGTGCCAGCAGCCTCTACGGAGACTACGAGCAGTACTTC,CASSLYGDYEQYF
TRBJ1-3,NA,14,TRBV7-2,NA,TGTGCCAGCAGCTTTAAAATCTCTGGAAACACCATATATTTT,CASSFKISGNTIYF
TRBJ1-6,NA,14,TRBV2,NA,TGTGCCAGCAATACGGGGAGCCGCTTTTCACCCCTCCACTTT,CASNTGSRFSPLHF
TRBJ2-7,once,11,TRBV5-6,NA,TGTGCCAGCAGCTTGACTGGCGAGCAGTACTTC,CASSLTGEQYF